These 5 T cell receptor beta chains share one sample of origin, sequenced in a study of identical twins. One entry per CDR3 protein, called by TCRdb with MiXCR from the 5' RACE reads. The data hold 1.5 million to 2 million distinct CDR3 sequences, with roughly 35% observed a single time. Sequencing was done on a sample of cord blood. The receptors stem from a newborn girl in good health.

The genes are TRBV20-1 and TRBJ2-7; maybe TRBD2 (5 bases). The V gene's germline CDR1 is DFQATT and CDR2 SNEGSKA (reference sequence). The CDR3 is made up of 14 amino acids. Trimming pared 3 bases from V and 4 bases from J, leaving 16 bases between. The CDR3 sequence: CSASGSGPGYEQYF. The CDR3 DNA follows: TGCAGTGCTAGTGGTTCCGGTCCGGGGTACGAGCAGTACTTC.

Note on this clonotype: One base away lies a much larger clone, so this may be a sequencing read error. This chain uses TRBV12-3 or TRBV12-4 with TRBJ2-1, with 7 positions matching TRBD2. This CDR3 has 15 residues. The CDR3 sequence: CASLLGLADYSEQFF. As DNA, the CDR3 is TGTGCCAGCCTTTTGGGCCTAGCGGATTACAGTGAGCAGTTCTTC.

In this sample, this clonotype turned up a few times. The chain is built from TRBV27 and TRBJ2-2; 11 bases line up with TRBD2. Germline values: CDR1 MNHEY, CDR2 SMNVEV (reference sequence). Trimming at V came to 3 bases and at J to 9 bases, leaving 12 bases not matched to a gene. This CDR3 spans 17 amino acids. CDR3 bases: TGTGCCAGCAGTTTTTTTAAGGCTAGCGGGAGGATTCGGGAGCTGTTTTTT. This sequence encodes CASSFFKASGRIRELFF.

A few counts support this clonotype. The chain employs TRBV10-3 and TRBJ1-2, with a possible D match to TRBD1 (5 bases). CDR3 length equals 12 residues. The ends were cut back, 5 bases at V and 8 bases at J, with 12 bases in the middle. The germline CDR1 and CDR2 sequences are ENHRY and SYGVKD. The CDR3 reads CAISSLTEGYTF. The CDR3, as DNA: TGTGCCATCAGTTCCTTGACAGAAGGCTACACCTTC.

This chain joins TRBV4-1 and TRBJ1-4, with 7 bases matching TRBD1. The CDR3 runs 14 residues. Per the germline V gene, CDR1 is MGHRA and CDR2 is YSYEKL. J gave up 4 bases and V 3 bases, and 2 bases lay outside the gene matches. This CDR3 is CASSHGTDNEKLFF. For the CDR3, the DNA is TGCGCCAGCAGCCACGGGACAGATAATGAAAAACTGTTTTTT.